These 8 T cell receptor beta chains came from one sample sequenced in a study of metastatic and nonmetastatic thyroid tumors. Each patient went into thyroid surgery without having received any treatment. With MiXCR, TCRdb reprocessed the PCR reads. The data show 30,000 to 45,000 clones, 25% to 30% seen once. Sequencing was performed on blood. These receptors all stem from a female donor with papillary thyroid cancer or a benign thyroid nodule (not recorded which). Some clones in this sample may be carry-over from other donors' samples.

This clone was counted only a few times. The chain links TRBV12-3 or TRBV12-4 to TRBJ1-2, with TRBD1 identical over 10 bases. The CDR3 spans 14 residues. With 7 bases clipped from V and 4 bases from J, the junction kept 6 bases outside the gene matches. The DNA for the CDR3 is TGTGCCAGCACCAAGACAGGGGGCTTCTATGGCTACACCTTC. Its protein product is CASTKTGGFYGYTF.

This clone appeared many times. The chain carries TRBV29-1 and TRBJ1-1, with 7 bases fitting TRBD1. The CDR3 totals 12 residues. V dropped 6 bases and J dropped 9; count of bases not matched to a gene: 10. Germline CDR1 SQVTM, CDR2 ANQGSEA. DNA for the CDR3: TGCAGCGTCGTTTTCCCGGGACAGAAAGCTTTCTTT. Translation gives CSVVFPGQKAFF. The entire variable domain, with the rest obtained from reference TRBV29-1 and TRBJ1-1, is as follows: SAVISQKPSRDICQRGTSLTIQCQVDSQVTMMFWYRQQPGQSLTLIATANQGSEATYESGFVIDKFPISRPNLTFSTLTVSNMSPEDSSIYLCSVVFPGQKAFFGQGTRLTVV.

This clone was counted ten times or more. This CDR3 reads CASSSGLGANQPQHF. As DNA, the CDR3 is TGTGCCAGCAGCTCAGGTCTCGGGGCTAATCAGCCCCAGCATTTT. V and J are TRBV11-2 and TRBJ1-5, with D possibly matching TRBD1 (5 bases). The CDR3 runs to 15 residues. The germline V gene encodes CDR1 SGHAT and CDR2 FQNNGV. The ends were cut back, 4 bases at V and 4 bases at J, with 14 bases in the middle.

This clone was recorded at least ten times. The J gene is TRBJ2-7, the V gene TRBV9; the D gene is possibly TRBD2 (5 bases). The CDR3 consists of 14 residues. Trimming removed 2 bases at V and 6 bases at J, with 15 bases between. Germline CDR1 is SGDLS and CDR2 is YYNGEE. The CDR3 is CASSVSETPREQYF. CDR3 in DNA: TGTGCCAGCAGCGTTAGCGAGACCCCCCGCGAGCAGTACTTC.

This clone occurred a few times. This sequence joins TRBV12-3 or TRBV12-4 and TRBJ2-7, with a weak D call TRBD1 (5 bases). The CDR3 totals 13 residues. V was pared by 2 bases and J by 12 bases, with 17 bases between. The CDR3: CASSLFGHPAVYF. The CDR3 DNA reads TGTGCCAGCAGTTTATTTGGACATCCGGCTGTGTACTTC.

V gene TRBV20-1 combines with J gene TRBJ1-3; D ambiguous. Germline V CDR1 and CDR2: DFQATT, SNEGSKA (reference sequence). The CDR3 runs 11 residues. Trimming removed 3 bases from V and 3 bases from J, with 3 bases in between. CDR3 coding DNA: TGCAGTGCTAGTCTTGGAAACACCATATATTTT. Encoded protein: CSASLGNTIYF.

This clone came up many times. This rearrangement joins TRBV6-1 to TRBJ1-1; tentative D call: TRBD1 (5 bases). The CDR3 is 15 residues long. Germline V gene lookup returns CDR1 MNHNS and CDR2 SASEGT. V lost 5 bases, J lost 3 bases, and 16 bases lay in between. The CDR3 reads CASSSLGAGDTEAFF. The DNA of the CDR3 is TGTGCCAGCAGTTCCCTAGGGGCCGGGGACACTGAAGCTTTCTTT.

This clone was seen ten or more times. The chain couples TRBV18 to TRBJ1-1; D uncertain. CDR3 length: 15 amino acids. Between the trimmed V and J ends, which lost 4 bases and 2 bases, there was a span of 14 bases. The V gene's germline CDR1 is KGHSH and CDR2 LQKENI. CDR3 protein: CASSLRAALNTEAFF. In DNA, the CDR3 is TGTGCCAGCTCACTTAGAGCGGCCCTCAACACTGAAGCTTTCTTT.